The entry below gives a single T cell receptor (beta chain) sequence along with its context. Its antigen is unidentified. V lost 3 bases, J lost 7 bases, and 9 bases stayed unmatched. The CDR3 is 16 amino acids. Germline CDR1 MGHDK, CDR2 SYGVNS. This sample is part of a study of beta chain features in type 1 diabetes. As every portion of the isolated RNA was reverse transcribed, the sequencing read expressed TCRB transcripts. Here immunoSEQ multiplex PCR was the method, and the copy in TCRdb shows in-frame clones only, minus some. The profile shows almost 350,000 clones, 6.5% to 10% of them singletons. Blood was drawn once from each donor into heparinised tubes. The draws averaged about 110 mL. Sorting that relied on CD45RO/CCR7/CD25/CD127/CD95/CD27 yielded CD4+ naive, central memory, regulatory and stem cell-like memory cells. Study results and caveats: Diminished insertions and augmented deletions at VDJ junctions characterized type 1 diabetes patients. Patients' naive, central memory and Treg TCRB repertoires seemed closer to one another than those of healthy donors.

The rearrangement joins TRBV25-1 to TRBJ2-2, with TRBD1 identical over 9 bases. The TCR sequence derives from a woman under 30 in good health. Sequenced: central memory CD4+ T cells from blood. CDR3 DNA: TGTGCCAGCAGTGACCCGGGACAGGGAATCATCGGGGAGCTGTTTTTT. Translating it yields CASSDPGQGIIGELFF.